The next 14 T cell receptor beta chains were all read from a single sample in a study of blood T cell repertoires in COVID-19. Libraries were prepared by immunoSEQ multiplex PCR; TCRdb keeps only in-frame clonotypes and omits some of them. The table has 100,000 to 150,000 clones, roughly 88% seen once. The specimen sequenced was peripheral blood. The receptors originated from a man in his fifties or sixties with acute or convalescent COVID-19.

The chain combines TRBV18 with TRBJ2-1, with a weak D call TRBD2 (6 bases). This CDR3 comprises 18 residues. Per germline, CDR1 KGHSH and CDR2 LQKENI. Trimming cost V 1 base and J 1 base, with 17 bases left between them. CDR3 loop: CASSPRTKSKGSYNEQFF. The CDR3 bases are TGTGCCAGCTCACCACGGACTAAGTCCAAGGGGTCCTACAATGAGCAGTTCTTC.

This rearrangement joins TRBV6-5 to TRBJ1-4; D might be TRBD1 (6 bases). CDR1 and CDR2 from the germline V gene are MNHEY and SVGAGI. Trimming took off 6 bases at V and 4 bases at J, with 15 bases between the two ends. The CDR3 runs 15 residues. CDR3 DNA sequence: TGTGCCAGCAGATCGGCGGGGGGCCGTAATGAAAAACTGTTTTTT. Residues: CASRSAGGRNEKLFF.

The chain combines TRBV19 with TRBJ1-5; TRBD1 is a possible D gene (5 bases). The CDR3 covers 13 residues. Germline CDR1 and CDR2: LNHDA and SQIVND (reference sequence). The V gene lost 7 bases and the J gene lost 3 bases, with 10 bases spanning the gap. In DNA, the CDR3 is TGTGCCAGTACTCGACAGCACAATCAGCCCCAGCATTTT. Translated: CASTRQHNQPQHF.

This sequence joins TRBV10-1 and TRBJ2-6, with TRBD1 as a possible D gene (5 bases). Looked up from germline, CDR1 is WNHNN and CDR2 is SYGVQD (reference sequence). Between the trimmed V and J ends, which lost 3 bases and 2 bases, there was a span of 14 bases. The CDR3 runs to 17 residues. CDR3 loop: CASSDEQGLTGANVLTF. The DNA of the CDR3 is TGCGCCAGCAGTGATGAGCAGGGATTAACTGGGGCCAACGTCCTGACTTTC.

This sequence joins TRBV19 and TRBJ1-2, with D possibly matching TRBD1 (6 bases). V lost 5 bases to trimming and J lost 0 bases, with 13 bases between them. CDR3 length: 15 residues. The germline gives CDR1 LNHDA, CDR2 SQIVND (reference sequence). The CDR3 region is CASSPYRETNYGYTF. In DNA form, the CDR3 reads TGTGCCAGTAGTCCATACAGGGAAACTAACTATGGCTACACCTTC.

The table lists this clone with a few counts. V gene TRBV27 combines with J gene TRBJ2-3; 8 bases map to TRBD2. The CDR3 is 16 residues long. The ends lost 5 bases at V and 0 bases at J; junction bases unmatched: 7. CDR1 and CDR2 from the germline V gene are MNHEY and SMNVEV (reference sequence). The CDR3 nucleotides read TGTGCCAGCAGTCGGGCGGGGGGCCCAAGCACAGATACGCAGTATTTT. Its protein product is CASSRAGGPSTDTQYF.

This sequence joins TRBV18 and TRBJ2-2, with 10 bases fitting TRBD1. CDR3 length equals 16 residues. Losses at the gene ends were 7 bases for V and 2 bases for J; bases not matched to a gene: 7. Germline CDR1 is KGHSH and CDR2 is LQKENI. The CDR3 region has the DNA TGTGCCAGCTGTTGGACAGGGGGATATAACACCGGGGAGCTGTTTTTT. Amino acid sequence: CASCWTGGYNTGELFF.

The V and J genes are TRBV5-5 and TRBJ2-1, with TRBD2 matching over 8 bases. Per germline, CDR1 SGHKS and CDR2 YYEKEE (reference sequence). This CDR3 is built from 16 residues. The V gene end was trimmed by 0 bases and the J gene end by 7 bases; junction bases not matched to a gene: 9. CDR3 amino acids: CASSLGVAGNWNEQFF. CDR3 DNA sequence: TGTGCCAGCAGCTTGGGAGTAGCGGGAAATTGGAATGAGCAGTTCTTC. The full variable domain, in which reference TRBV5-5 and TRBJ2-1 provide the parts outside the CDR3, is DAGVTQSPTHLIKTRGQQVTLRCSPISGHKSVSWYQQVLGQGPQFIFQYYEKEERGRGNFPDRFSARQFPNYSSELNVNALLLGDSALYLCASSLGVAGNWNEQFFGPGTRLTVL.

This chain links TRBV5-1 with TRBJ1-6; the D is unclear. This CDR3 contains 15 residues. Germline V gene data show CDR1 as SGHRS and CDR2 as YFSETQ. Trimming took off 4 bases at V and 6 bases at J, with 14 bases between the two ends. CDR3: CASSVQRDINSPLHF. The DNA of the CDR3 is TGCGCCAGCAGCGTGCAACGTGACATTAATTCACCCCTCCACTTT.

Of note for this clone: Distinct nucleotide sequences in the sample also encode this CDR3. The V and J genes are TRBV4-2 and TRBJ2-5, with 10 bases lining up with TRBD2. CDR1 and CDR2 from the germline V gene are LGHNA and YNFKEQ. The CDR3 contains 15 residues. V trimming: 1 base; J trimming: 1 base; junction bases outside the gene matches: 0. CDR3 residues: CASSQGTSGQETQYF. CDR3 DNA: TGTGCCAGCAGCCAAGGGACTAGCGGCCAAGAGACCCAGTACTTC.

In this sample, this clone turned up a few times. The chain carries TRBV28 and TRBJ1-1; 8 nucleotides match TRBD1. Germline trimming cut 6 bases from V and 0 bases from J; bases unmatched to any gene: 6. The germline CDR1 and CDR2 sequences are MDHEN and SYDVKM. This CDR3 is 15 amino acids long. This CDR3 is CASRAWTGLNTEAFF. Here the CDR3 DNA reads TGTGCCAGCAGAGCTTGGACAGGGTTGAACACTGAAGCTTTCTTT.

The rearrangement joins TRBV11-3 to TRBJ2-1; 11 bases match TRBD2. V dropped 4 bases and J dropped 7; count of bases not matched to a gene: 6. CDR3 length equals 15 residues. Germline V CDR1 and CDR2: SGHNT, YENEEA. The CDR3 DNA follows: TGTGCCAGCAGCTCGACGGGACTAGCGGTAAATGAGCAGTTCTTC. The encoded protein is CASSSTGLAVNEQFF.

The chain has TRBV7-9 and TRBJ1-1, with D possibly matching TRBD1 (5 bases). V was cut by 1 base and J by 11 bases, with 17 bases left in between. This CDR3 has 14 amino acids. Looked up from germline, CDR1 is SEHNR and CDR2 is FQNEAQ (reference sequence). This CDR3 reads CASSLDVLGTSAFF. The CDR3 DNA reads as TGTGCCAGCAGCTTAGATGTACTCGGGACTTCGGCTTTCTTT.

The chain couples TRBV5-1 to TRBJ1-6, with 8 nucleotides matching TRBD1. From germline, CDR1 is SGHRS and CDR2 YFSETQ. The trim removed 3 bases at V and 6 bases at J, leaving 5 bases unmatched. The CDR3 has 15 amino acids. CDR3 amino acids: CASSSGQGGNSPLHF. The CDR3 DNA follows: TGCGCCAGCAGCTCAGGACAGGGAGGTAATTCACCCCTCCACTTT.